One and the same sample provided the 29 T cell receptor beta chains below, sequenced in a study of T-cell reconstitution after alpha-beta-depleted transplantation in children. As it was prepared, the TCRbeta library received unique molecular identifiers. TCRdb re-analysed the PCR reads in MiXCR, keeping a single row per CDR3 protein. The table records tens of thousands of distinct CDR3 sequences, 6% to 8.5% of them present only once. The sequences come from PBMCs from the stem cell graft donor, collected from the stem cell graft. The receptors derive from a human donor who donated a stem cell graft to a child with acute lymphoblastic leukemia.

This clonotype was seen more than once but under ten times. The chain is built from TRBV7-2 and TRBJ1-4; the match to TRBD1 covers 7 bases. CDR1 SGHTA and CDR2 FQGNSA come from the germline V gene. The CDR3 loop spans 14 amino acids. The trim removed 4 bases at V and 7 bases at J, leaving 6 bases unmatched. The DNA of the CDR3 is TGTGCCAGCAGCTCCAGACAGGGCAGTGAAAAACTGTTTTTT. The encoded protein is CASSSRQGSEKLFF.

Many counts were recorded for this clonotype. The chain joins TRBV7-2 to TRBJ1-5; D remains unclear. Trimming removed 8 bases from V and 2 bases from J, with 10 bases in between. Germline CDR1 SGHTA, CDR2 FQGNSA. This CDR3 region has 13 residues. DNA of the CDR3: TGTGCCAGCGCTACGAGGGGCAATCAGCCCCAGCATTTT. Translated, it gives CASATRGNQPQHF.

This clonotype was detected many times. V and J are TRBV12-3 or TRBV12-4 and TRBJ2-1; 15 bases are shared with TRBD2. J lost 8 bases, V lost 8 bases, and 4 bases had no gene match. The CDR3 runs to 14 residues. The chain's CDR3 is CASGLAGGPDEQFF. For the CDR3, the DNA is TGTGCCAGCGGACTAGCGGGGGGGCCGGATGAGCAGTTCTTC.

This clonotype was seen more than once but under ten times. The chain links TRBV6-2 or TRBV6-3 to TRBJ2-1, with D possibly TRBD2 on 6 matching bases. CDR1 and CDR2 (germline): MNHEY, SVGEGT. The V and J ends lost 6 bases and 12 bases respectively, with 21 bases between them. The CDR3 runs to 14 residues. The CDR3 loop reads CASSVPLASEVQFF. The CDR3 nucleotides are TGTGCCAGCAGCGTCCCTTTAGCTAGCGAAGTGCAGTTCTTC.

This clonotype was seen ten or more times. V and J are TRBV20-1 and TRBJ2-2, with TRBD1 matching 8 bases. The germline V gene has CDR1 DFQATT and CDR2 SNEGSKA (reference sequence). V trimming: 4 bases; J trimming: 2 bases; junction bases outside the gene matches: 6. The CDR3 sequence is 15 residues long. In DNA form, the CDR3 reads TGCAGTGCTATTCCGGGACAGGAAAACACCGGGGAGCTGTTTTTT. It translates to CSAIPGQENTGELFF.

This clonotype appeared a few times. The chain recombines TRBV20-1 with TRBJ2-7, with TRBD2 matching 11 bases. CDR1 and CDR2 (germline): DFQATT, SNEGSKA (reference sequence). Trimming cost V 5 bases and J 10 bases; bases outside gene matches: 16. The CDR3 consists of 15 residues. CDR3 region: CSALQSSGGTTIQYF. CDR3 sequence (DNA): TGCAGTGCTCTCCAATCTAGCGGGGGGACTACCATACAGTACTTC.

This clonotype was recorded many times. The J gene is TRBJ2-1, the V gene TRBV2; 8 nucleotides line up with TRBD2. The CDR3 has 14 residues. The V and J ends lost 7 bases and 4 bases, in that order; junction bases with no gene match: 6. Germline assignment: CDR1 SNHLY and CDR2 FYNNEI. The CDR3 reads CASKIGLAYNEQFF. In DNA form, the CDR3 reads TGTGCCAGCAAAATCGGACTAGCTTACAATGAGCAGTTCTTC.

This clonotype was seen at least ten times. The CDR3 sequence: CASSSARALNTGELFF. CDR3 nucleotides: TGTGCCAGCAGCTCGGCGCGGGCGTTAAACACCGGGGAGCTGTTTTTT. The gene calls are TRBV11-2 and TRBJ2-2, with a possible D match to TRBD2 (5 bases). Germline V gives CDR1 SGHAT, CDR2 FQNNGV. The CDR3 has 16 residues. The germline V and J ends were trimmed by 4 bases and 2 bases, with 14 bases remaining between them.

This clonotype was counted at least ten times. This rearrangement joins TRBV6-5 to TRBJ2-7; TRBD2 is a possible D gene (7 bases). The CDR3 is made up of 16 amino acids. The V gene's germline CDR1 is MNHEY and CDR2 SVGAGI. V lost 2 bases, J lost 6 bases, and 20 bases lay in between. The DNA of the CDR3 is TGTGCCAGCAGTTACCCCTCTGGGGGGGCCTCGGGCGAGCAGTACTTC. It encodes CASSYPSGGASGEQYF.

This chain connects TRBV5-1 to TRBJ1-6; 7 bases are shared with TRBD1. The CDR3 consists of 16 residues. Germline-derived CDR1 and CDR2 are SGHRS and YFSETQ. Trimming cost V 4 bases and J 3 bases; bases outside gene matches: 7. In nucleotides, the CDR3 is TGCGCCAGCAGCAGGGGGACAGAGCTCTATAATTCACCCCTCCACTTT. Encoded protein: CASSRGTELYNSPLHF.

This clonotype was seen at least ten times. V and J are TRBV29-1 and TRBJ1-1, with a possible D match to TRBD1 (5 bases). The germline gives CDR1 SQVTM, CDR2 ANQGSEA. The CDR3 is 16 residues long. V lost 5 bases and J lost 1, with 20 bases in between. CDR3 residues: CSVSFTDTGSNTEAFF. CDR3 DNA sequence: TGCAGCGTTAGCTTTACGGACACAGGCTCGAACACTGAAGCTTTCTTT.

This clonotype was recorded many times. The CDR3 loop is CASSLTGTGVETQYF. CDR3 bases: TGCGCCAGCAGCCTTACCGGGACAGGGGTAGAGACCCAGTACTTC. The chain has TRBV5-1 and TRBJ2-5; 10 bases line up with TRBD1. Germline V gives CDR1 SGHRS, CDR2 YFSETQ. CDR3 length: 15 residues. V lost 4 bases to trimming and J lost 4 bases; unmatched junction nucleotides: 7.

The chain carries TRBV29-1 and TRBJ1-1; D is perhaps TRBD1 (6 bases). Germline-derived CDR1 and CDR2 are SQVTM and ANQGSEA. V was trimmed by 4 bases and J by 5 bases, leaving 14 bases between them. The CDR3 spans 13 residues. CDR3: CSVGGGRGTEAFF. In nucleotides, the CDR3 is TGCAGCGTTGGGGGGGGGCGCGGGACTGAAGCTTTCTTT. The whole variable domain, remainder taken from reference TRBV29-1 and TRBJ1-1, is SAVISQKPSRDICQRGTSLTIQCQVDSQVTMMFWYRQQPGQSLTLIATANQGSEATYESGFVIDKFPISRPNLTFSTLTVSNMSPEDSSIYLCSVGGGRGTEAFFGQGTRLTVV.

This clonotype was counted many times. This chain connects TRBV5-1 to TRBJ1-2; 7 nucleotides agree with TRBD1. Per germline, CDR1 SGHRS and CDR2 YFSETQ. The CDR3 consists of 15 residues. Trimming took 0 bases from V and 7 from J; bases not matched to a gene: 9. The CDR3 loop is CASSLVSPGGGGYTF. CDR3 coding DNA: TGCGCCAGCAGCTTGGTTTCTCCAGGGGGAGGTGGCTACACCTTC.

This clonotype was seen many times. The chain links TRBV7-8 to TRBJ1-1; D may be TRBD1 (5 bases). The CDR3 has 14 residues. Germline V gives CDR1 SGHVS, CDR2 FQNEAQ. V lost 1 base to trimming and J lost 4 bases, with 10 bases between them. The CDR3 here is CASSLVTGGTEAFF. The CDR3 DNA reads TGTGCCAGCAGCTTAGTTACGGGGGGCACTGAAGCTTTCTTT.

This clonotype was detected many times. The chain uses TRBV4-1 and TRBJ2-1; 10 nucleotides agree with TRBD2. V shed 4 bases and J 5 bases; nucleotides not matched to a gene: 5. Germline assignment: CDR1 MGHRA and CDR2 YSYEKL. The length of the CDR3 is 15 residues. The DNA of the CDR3 is TGCGCCAGCAGCCTCCGGACTAGCGGTGACAATGAGCAGTTCTTC. Its translation is CASSLRTSGDNEQFF.

This clonotype was found a few times. The chain uses TRBV6-5 and TRBJ2-1; TRBD1 matches at 8 bases. This CDR3 spans 13 amino acids. V lost 4 bases, J lost 4 bases, and 0 bases stayed unmatched. Looked up from germline, CDR1 is MNHEY and CDR2 is SVGAGI. The CDR3 reads CASSWDRYNEQFF. As DNA, the CDR3 is TGTGCCAGCAGTTGGGACAGGTACAATGAGCAGTTCTTC.

This clonotype has ten or more counts. The genes are TRBV5-1 and TRBJ2-7, with TRBD1 matching 8 bases. Germline CDR1 is SGHRS and CDR2 is YFSETQ. V lost 4 bases to trimming and J lost 6 bases; unmatched junction nucleotides: 6. The CDR3 loop spans 13 amino acids. DNA for the CDR3: TGCGCCAGCAGCCTCAGGACAGGGCCCGAGCAGTACTTC. Translation: CASSLRTGPEQYF.

The chain links TRBV7-6 to TRBJ2-3, with a weak D call TRBD2 (6 bases). V gave up 2 bases and J gave up 0 bases, with 12 bases separating them. Germline assignment: CDR1 SGHVS and CDR2 FNYEAQ. The CDR3 runs to 16 residues. The chain's CDR3 is CASSLTTGGSTDTQYF. The CDR3 DNA sequence: TGTGCCAGCAGCTTAACTACCGGGGGTAGCACAGATACGCAGTATTTT.

This clonotype was observed many times. The V and J genes are TRBV3-1 and TRBJ1-1, with a tentative D call TRBD1 (5 bases). The germline V gene has CDR1 LGHDT and CDR2 YNNKEL (reference sequence). V gave up 4 bases and J gave up 4 bases, with 13 bases separating them. This CDR3 comprises 14 residues. In DNA, the CDR3 is TGTGCCAGCAGCCCTATCGCAGGGCGCACTGAAGCTTTCTTT. Protein product: CASSPIAGRTEAFF. Filled out from reference TRBV3-1 and TRBJ1-1, the complete variable domain reads DTAVSQTPKYLVTQMGNDKSIKCEQNLGHDTMYWYKQDSKKFLKIMFSYNNKELIINETVPNRFSPKSPDKAHLNLHINSLELGDSAVYFCASSPIAGRTEAFFGQGTRLTVV.

This clonotype was detected many times. The J gene is TRBJ1-5, the V gene TRBV12-3 or TRBV12-4, with D possibly being TRBD1 (5 bases). The CDR3 contains 14 residues. V dropped 3 bases and J dropped 2 bases, with 8 bases sitting between them. DNA for the CDR3: TGTGCCAGCAGTTTGCCGGGGGGCAATCAGCCCCAGCATTTT. Translation: CASSLPGGNQPQHF.

This clonotype was recorded a few times. The V and J genes are TRBV18 and TRBJ1-2; the D gene is possibly TRBD1 (5 bases). CDR1 and CDR2 from the germline V gene are KGHSH and LQKENI. Trimming removed 4 bases from V and 2 bases from J, with 11 bases in between. The CDR3 runs to 14 residues. Here the CDR3 DNA reads TGTGCCAGCTCACAGGACACCCTCAACTATGGCTACACCTTC. It translates to CASSQDTLNYGYTF.

This clonotype was recorded a few times. The chain employs TRBV20-1 and TRBJ1-1; D possibly corresponds to TRBD1 (6 bases). CDR1 is DFQATT, CDR2 SNEGSKA, per germline (reference sequence). CDR3 length equals 11 residues. The CDR3 DNA sequence: TGCAGCGTTGGAGGGGGCACTGAAGCTTTCTTT. This codes for CSVGGGTEAFF.

This clonotype was counted ten times or more. The gene calls are TRBV7-8 and TRBJ1-1, with 8 positions matching TRBD1. The CDR3 has 15 residues. CDR1 is SGHVS and CDR2 is FQNEAQ in the germline V gene. V was pared by 3 bases and J by 1 base, with 4 bases of the junction left unmatched. The CDR3 spells CASSLTGVPNTEAFF. The CDR3 nucleotides are TGTGCCAGCAGCTTGACAGGGGTCCCGAACACTGAAGCTTTCTTT.

In this sample, this clonotype turned up a few times. This rearrangement joins TRBV24-1 to TRBJ1-2; D might be TRBD1 (5 bases). The V gene's germline CDR1 is KGHDR and CDR2 SFDVKD. This CDR3 is 14 amino acids long. The V and J ends lost 4 bases and 0 bases respectively, with 8 bases between them. CDR3 nucleotides: TGTGCCACCAGTGAAAGACAGACTAACTATGGCTACACCTTC. Encoded protein: CATSERQTNYGYTF.

The J gene is TRBJ2-2, the V gene TRBV29-1; tentatively, D is TRBD2 (6 bases). The germline CDR1 and CDR2 sequences are SQVTM and ANQGSEA. V was shortened by 3 bases and J by 6 bases, with 11 bases between the two germline ends. The CDR3 length is 13 residues. As DNA, the CDR3 is TGCAGCGTTGAGTGGGACTGGGCCGGGGAGCTGTTTTTT. Protein: CSVEWDWAGELFF.

Ten or more counts support this clonotype. The chain combines TRBV7-2 with TRBJ1-5; D is perhaps TRBD1 (6 bases). Trimming stripped 5 bases from V and 0 bases from J, with 14 bases between. Germline V gene sequence: CDR1 SGHTA, CDR2 FQGNSA. This CDR3 contains 16 residues. The CDR3 coding sequence is TGTGCCAGCAGCCTCGGACAGCGACTTAGCAATCAGCCCCAGCATTTT. This translates into CASSLGQRLSNQPQHF.

In this sample, this clonotype turned up many times. The chain has TRBV24-1 and TRBJ2-6; D not certain. Germline CDR1 reads KGHDR; CDR2 reads SFDVKD. The CDR3 is 15 amino acids. Trimming pared 3 bases from V and 0 bases from J, leaving 5 bases between. The CDR3 reads CATSDRHSGANVLTF. Here the CDR3 DNA reads TGTGCCACCAGTGATAGACACTCTGGGGCCAACGTCCTGACTTTC.

Many counts were recorded for this clonotype. J is TRBJ2-3 and V is TRBV5-1; tentatively, D is TRBD2 (5 bases). Trimming pared 1 base from V and 6 bases from J, leaving 15 bases between. CDR3 length: 15 amino acids. Germline CDR1 reads SGHRS; CDR2 reads YFSETQ. In DNA form, the CDR3 reads TGCGCCAGCAGCTTGACCGACCCTAGCCGCGATACGCAGTATTTT. This translates into CASSLTDPSRDTQYF.